These 20 T cell receptor beta chains originate from one sample sequenced in a study of T-cell reconstitution after alpha-beta-depleted transplantation in children listed by TCRdb under 2016. Libraries were prepared through PCR. The sequencer listed for this sample is Illumina HiSeq 2500. To normalize quantification of the TCRbeta repertoire, the TCR libraries were built with molecular barcoding that relied on unique molecular identifiers. TCRdb applied fastp at Q25 and MiXCR to the public reads, then kept only in-frame beta chains. Merged by CDR3 protein, the rows form single entries marked with the most common genes and DNA. This sample gives hundreds of thousands of distinct CDR3 sequences in total; 16% of them show up just once. 1.1% of the sample goes to the ten largest clones. Source: PBMCs from the stem cell graft donor, taken from the stem cell graft. The receptors originated from a human donor who donated a stem cell graft to a child with acute myeloid leukemia.

The genes are TRBV20-1 and TRBJ2-5; no clear D gene. The germline V gene has CDR1 DFQATT and CDR2 SNEGSKA (reference sequence). The CDR3 runs 15 residues. V was clipped by 2 bases and J by 5 bases, with 18 bases between them. As DNA, the CDR3 is TGCAGTGCTAGACGAAAAGCTCGGGCCCTTGAGACCCAGTACTTC. Amino acid sequence: CSARRKARALETQYF.

The chain joins TRBV12-3 or TRBV12-4 to TRBJ2-3; 11 positions agree with TRBD2. V trimming: 5 bases; J trimming: 6 bases; junction bases outside the gene matches: 7. The CDR3 runs to 15 residues. CDR3 loop: CASSPSGGLRDTQYF. CDR3 DNA sequence: TGTGCCAGCAGTCCTAGCGGGGGGTTGAGGGATACGCAGTATTTT.

In this sample, this clonotype turned up a few times. The chain uses TRBV7-2 and TRBJ1-2; D gene unclear. This CDR3 is 15 amino acids long. CDR1 is SGHTA, CDR2 FQGNSA, per germline. Trimming took 1 base from V and 2 from J, leaving 11 bases between them. CDR3 nucleotides: TGTGCCAGCAGCTTAGACCCGGACCCAAACTATGGCTACACCTTC. Translating it yields CASSLDPDPNYGYTF.

Ten or more counts support this clonotype. V and J are TRBV4-3 and TRBJ2-2; tentatively, D is TRBD1 or TRBD2 (6 bases each). Germline CDR1 and CDR2: LGHNA and YSLEER. The CDR3 covers 16 residues. Trimming pared 0 bases from V and 3 bases from J, leaving 11 bases between. The CDR3 loop reads CASSQDSGADTGELFF. The DNA for the CDR3 is TGCGCCAGCAGCCAAGATTCGGGGGCGGACACCGGGGAGCTGTTTTTT.

This clonotype has a count of ten or more. The CDR3 coding sequence is TGTGCCAGCAGCCTAGGGGTGAGTTCGGGACTCACCGGGGAGCTGTTTTTT. The encoded protein is CASSLGVSSGLTGELFF. This chain links TRBV5-6 with TRBJ2-2, with a possible D match to TRBD2 (6 bases). V lost 4 bases and J 4 bases, leaving 20 bases between the germline ends. CDR3 size: 17 residues. CDR1 is SGHDT and CDR2 is YYEEEE in the germline V gene.

This clonotype was counted ten times or more. The chain combines TRBV12-3 or TRBV12-4 with TRBJ1-1; D is undetermined. The CDR3 length is 12 residues. V gave up 5 bases and J gave up 7 bases, with 11 bases separating them. In DNA, the CDR3 is TGTGCCAGCAGTCGGCAGGTGCGTGAAGCTTTCTTT. Encoded protein: CASSRQVREAFF.

This clonotype was recorded a few times. This chain connects TRBV20-1 to TRBJ1-2, with D possibly being TRBD1 (6 bases). There are 14 residues in the CDR3. The V and J ends lost 4 bases and 5 bases respectively, with 17 bases between them. From germline, CDR1 is DFQATT and CDR2 SNEGSKA (reference sequence). The CDR3 DNA sequence: TGCAGTGCTACCCCTACAGGGAGGGATTATGGCTACACCTTC. Protein: CSATPTGRDYGYTF.

This clonotype was seen repeatedly, ten times or more. This sequence joins TRBV20-1 and TRBJ1-4; TRBD1 aligns across 7 bases. The junction had 12 bases not matched to a gene; V was cut back by 3 bases and J by 8 bases. Germline V gene data show CDR1 as DFQATT and CDR2 as SNEGSKA (reference sequence). The CDR3 is 15 amino acids. This CDR3 reads CSASTLNRGREKLFF. The CDR3 coding sequence is TGCAGTGCTAGCACGCTCAACAGGGGACGGGAAAAACTGTTTTTT.

This clonotype showed up just a few times. The V gene is TRBV28, the J gene TRBJ2-5, with D perhaps matching TRBD2 (5 bases). Germline values: CDR1 MDHEN, CDR2 SYDVKM. This CDR3 spans 14 amino acids. V was cut by 2 bases and J by 4 bases, with 11 bases left in between. The chain's CDR3 is CASSLGQAGETQYF. The CDR3 bases are TGTGCCAGCAGTTTAGGGCAGGCGGGAGAGACCCAGTACTTC.

This clonotype has just a few counts. The genes are TRBV6-5 and TRBJ2-6; D perhaps matches TRBD2 (6 bases). Germline V gene data show CDR1 as MNHEY and CDR2 as SVGAGI. V shed 0 bases and J shed 4 bases, with 13 bases lying between them. CDR3 size: 17 residues. The CDR3 spells CASSYSGGFRGANVLTF. Written as DNA, the CDR3 is TGTGCCAGCAGTTACTCAGGAGGGTTCAGGGGGGCCAACGTCCTGACTTTC.

This clonotype showed up just a few times. The CDR3 region is CASSHLGGGGEQFF. CDR3 coding DNA: TGTGCCAGCAGCCACTTGGGCGGGGGCGGTGAGCAGTTCTTC. The rearrangement links TRBV7-3 to TRBJ2-1, with a weak D call TRBD2 (7 bases). The germline V and J ends were trimmed by 5 bases and 9 bases, with 17 bases remaining between them. Per the germline V gene, CDR1 is SGHTA and CDR2 is FQGTGA. The CDR3 has 14 residues.

This clonotype was counted between two and nine times. The V and J genes are TRBV20-1 and TRBJ2-7, with D possibly being TRBD2 (6 bases). Germline-derived CDR1 and CDR2 are DFQATT and SNEGSKA (reference sequence). The CDR3 contains 12 residues. V lost 7 bases, J lost 1 base, and 11 bases lay in between. CDR3 sequence: CSVGGSSYEQYV. The CDR3 bases are TGCAGTGTTGGGGGGAGTTCCTACGAGCAGTACGTC.

A remark on this clonotype: The germline gene is not matched at one end of the junction; a read error may be the cause. This sequence joins TRBV3-1 and TRBJ2-5; 7 bases map to TRBD2. CDR3 length equals 15 residues. The germline CDR1 and CDR2 sequences are LGHDT and YNNKEL (reference sequence). The CDR3 sequence: CASRQGGLGRETQYF. The CDR3 DNA sequence: TGTGCCAGCAGACAAGGAGGACTAGGGCGTGAGACCCAGTACTTC.

This clonotype was counted many times. The chain has TRBV6-1 and TRBJ1-5; D is perhaps TRBD1 (5 bases). The CDR3 is made up of 14 amino acids. Germline V gene data show CDR1 as MNHNS and CDR2 as SASEGT. Deletions cut 5 bases from V and 3 bases from J, with 11 bases between. CDR3 nucleotides: TGTGCCAGCAGTCCCCGACAGAACAATCAGCCCCAGCATTTT. It yields the protein CASSPRQNNQPQHF.

V and J are TRBV7-2 and TRBJ2-7; possible D gene TRBD2, 6 bases. V dropped 2 bases and J dropped 3 bases, with 11 bases sitting between them. The CDR3 is made up of 14 amino acids. Germline assignment: CDR1 SGHTA and CDR2 FQGNSA. CDR3 coding DNA: TGTGCCAGCAGCTTACTTCGGGGGAGCTACGAGCAGTACTTC. It codes for CASSLLRGSYEQYF.

There are many counts of this clonotype. The gene calls are TRBV13 and TRBJ1-5; D not certain. The CDR3 is made up of 14 amino acids. V was trimmed by 4 bases and J by 1 base, leaving 8 bases between them. Germline V gene data show CDR1 as PRHDT and CDR2 as FYEKMQ (reference sequence). This chain's CDR3 is CASSSSESNQPQHF. CDR3 nucleotides: TGTGCCAGCAGCTCCAGCGAAAGCAATCAGCCCCAGCATTTT.

The rearrangement links TRBV7-9 to TRBJ2-3, with no clear D. The CDR3 is 14 residues long. Trimming cost V 1 base and J 1 base, with 6 bases left between them. Germline-derived CDR1 and CDR2 are SEHNR and FQNEAQ (reference sequence). Here the CDR3 DNA reads TGTGCCAGCAGCTTAGTTGTGGGCACAGATACGCAGTATTTT. It is translated as CASSLVVGTDTQYF.

This clonotype appeared many times. J is TRBJ2-3 and V is TRBV10-3; TRBD1 aligns across 8 bases. The germline V gene encodes CDR1 ENHRY and CDR2 SYGVKD. There are 13 residues in the CDR3. Trimming cost V 8 bases and J 4 bases; bases outside gene matches: 5. CDR3 nucleotides: TGTGCCATCCACGGACAGGGCTCAGATACGCAGTATTTT. As protein: CAIHGQGSDTQYF.

This clonotype was seen many times. This rearrangement joins TRBV20-1 to TRBJ2-7; 10 bases align to TRBD2. Trimming removed 2 bases from V and 2 bases from J; junction bases left unmatched: 3. CDR1 is DFQATT and CDR2 is SNEGSKA in the germline V gene (reference sequence). There are 14 residues in the CDR3. The CDR3 DNA reads TGCAGTGCTAGATCTACTAGCGGGGCCTACGAGCAGTACTTC. Its translation is CSARSTSGAYEQYF.

In this sample, this clonotype turned up many times. The chain joins TRBV20-1 to TRBJ2-1; TRBD1 matches 7 bases. The CDR3 spans 13 residues. V lost 3 bases to trimming and J lost 4 bases; unmatched junction nucleotides: 3. The germline CDR1 and CDR2 sequences are DFQATT and SNEGSKA (reference sequence). The CDR3 here is CSARTGIYNEQFF. The CDR3, as DNA: TGCAGTGCTAGGACAGGGATATACAATGAGCAGTTCTTC.